This TCR beta chain is drawn from a study of shared clonotypes between healthy human individuals. The study drew all its donors from Caucasian adults living in Nashville, Tennessee. Note on this clone: Its target is unknown. Other DNA sequences in this specimen translate into the identical CDR3.

Findings and caveats of the study: Shared across several donors were roughly 4.8% of the naive CD4 clonotypes.

Data came from immunoSEQ multiplex PCR; TCRdb stores just in-frame clones and leaves some out. This sample has approximately 940,000 clones, with 76% found just once. CDR3 length: 12 residues. The V gene's germline CDR1 is MGHDK and CDR2 SYGVNS. Trimming pared 3 bases from V and 2 bases from J, leaving 4 bases between. The chain carries TRBV25-1 and TRBJ1-2; D is ambiguous. The source of this sequence is a man younger than 30 in good health. The sequencing sample was made of memory CD4+ T cells sorted from blood. Indicated subset: CD45RA-negative fraction. The CDR3 reads CASSDTNYGYTF. The CDR3, as DNA: TGTGCCAGCAGTGACACCAACTATGGCTACACCTTC.